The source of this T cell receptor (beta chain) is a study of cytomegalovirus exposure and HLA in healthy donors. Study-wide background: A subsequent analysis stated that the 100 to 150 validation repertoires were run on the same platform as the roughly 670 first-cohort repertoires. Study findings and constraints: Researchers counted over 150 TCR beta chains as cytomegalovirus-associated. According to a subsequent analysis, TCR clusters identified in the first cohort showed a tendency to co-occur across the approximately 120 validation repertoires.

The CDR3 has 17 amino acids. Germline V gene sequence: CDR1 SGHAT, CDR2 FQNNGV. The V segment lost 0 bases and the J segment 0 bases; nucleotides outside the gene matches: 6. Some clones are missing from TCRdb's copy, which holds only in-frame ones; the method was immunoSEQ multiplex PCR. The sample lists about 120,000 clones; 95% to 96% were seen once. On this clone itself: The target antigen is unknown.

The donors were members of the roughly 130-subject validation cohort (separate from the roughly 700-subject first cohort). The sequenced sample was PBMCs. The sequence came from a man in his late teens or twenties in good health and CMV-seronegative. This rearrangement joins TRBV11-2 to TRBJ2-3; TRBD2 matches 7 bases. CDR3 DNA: TGTGCCAGCAGCTTAGATAACCTAGCGGCTAGCACAGATACGCAGTATTTT. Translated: CASSLDNLAASTDTQYF.